This T cell receptor beta chain was observed in a study of blood T cell repertoires in COVID-19. The overall study: Spain, Italy and the United States supplied samples that represented acute and convalescent COVID-19. Sample material is recorded as cDNA or gDNA derived from T cells, B-cell-depleted T cells, or PBMCs.

The CDR3 length is 17 residues. Germline CDR1 and CDR2: LGHNA and YNFKEQ. The V gene lost 1 base and the J gene lost 4 bases, with 20 bases spanning the gap. Original processing notes: Reference gene primer amplification gave nucleated cell count estimates. Clones were read by immunoSEQ multiplex PCR, and TCRdb kept only the in-frame ones, dropping some. From that table come the V and J calls and clone size; the DNA was used to work out D and trimming. The sample has approximately 46,000 clones, nearly 90% seen once. What was sequenced was peripheral blood. This receptor was obtained from a man between 50 and 59 years old with active COVID-19. V gene TRBV4-2 combines with J gene TRBJ2-7; a weak D match, TRBD1 (5 bases). The CDR3 nucleotides read TGTGCCAGCAGCCAAGTAAGGTCGTCCATAGGGGTTTACGAGCAGTACTTC. It is translated as CASSQVRSSIGVYEQYF.